A single sample is the source of the 10 T cell receptor beta chains below, sequenced in a study of shared clonotypes between healthy human individuals. Generated by immunoSEQ multiplex PCR, the TCRdb table keeps only in-frame clones and is missing some. The sample shows hundreds of thousands of clones, 98% of them seen only once. The naive CD8 fraction comprised CD45RO-negative cells positively selected for CCR7 and excluded terminally differentiated effector memory CD45RA+ cells. Specimen: naive CD8+ T cells sorted from blood. The source of these receptors is a man younger than 40 in good health.

The chain combines TRBV14 with TRBJ1-2, with TRBD1 matching 9 bases. The CDR3 sequence is 13 residues long. CDR1 is SGHDN, CDR2 FVKESK, per germline. J lost 8 bases, V lost 7 bases, and 8 bases had no gene match. The CDR3 sequence is CASKSITGGGYTF. CDR3 DNA sequence: TGTGCCAGCAAATCGATAACAGGGGGCGGCTACACCTTC.

This chain connects TRBV6-5 to TRBJ2-2; the match to TRBD2 covers 8 bases. The ends lost 2 bases at V and 4 bases at J; junction bases unmatched: 6. Per germline, CDR1 MNHEY and CDR2 SVGAGI. This CDR3 spans 16 amino acids. The CDR3 sequence is CASSYPPGGVTGELFF. In nucleotides, the CDR3 is TGTGCCAGCAGTTACCCGCCGGGGGGGGTCACCGGGGAGCTGTTTTTT.

The genes are TRBV11-2 and TRBJ2-5, with TRBD2 matching 8 bases. Looked up from germline, CDR1 is SGHAT and CDR2 is FQNNGV. The trim removed 4 bases at V and 4 bases at J, leaving 23 bases unmatched. CDR3 length: 20 residues. In DNA, the CDR3 is TGTGCCAGCAGCTCAGACGCGGAGGTTGCAGATTCTAGCGGGCTAGAGACCCAGTACTTC. It yields the protein CASSSDAEVADSSGLETQYF.

The rearrangement joins TRBV5-6 to TRBJ1-5; weak D call: TRBD1 (5 bases). V was pared by 3 bases and J by 5 bases, with 15 bases between. The germline gives CDR1 SGHDT, CDR2 YYEEEE. The CDR3 consists of 15 residues. The CDR3 region has the DNA TGTGCCAGCAGCTCAATCAGGGTGTTGGATCAGCCCCAGCATTTT. It specifies CASSSIRVLDQPQHF. Filled out from reference TRBV5-6 and TRBJ1-5, the complete variable domain reads DAGVTQSPTHLIKTRGQQVTLRCSPKSGHDTVSWYQQALGQGPQFIFQYYEEEERQRGNFPDRFSGHQFPNYSSELNVNALLLGDSALYLCASSSIRVLDQPQHFGDGTRLSIL.

The V and J genes are TRBV29-1 and TRBJ2-2; D is unclear. V lost 3 bases and J lost 6, with 11 bases in between. Germline loops: CDR1 SQVTM, CDR2 ANQGSEA. This CDR3 spans 13 amino acids. CDR3 sequence (DNA): TGCAGCGTTGAGACTGAGTTCCCCGGGGAGCTGTTTTTT. Encoded protein: CSVETEFPGELFF.

CDR3 region: CASSSLQGHPIYEQYF. The CDR3 DNA reads TGTGCCAGCAGTTCCCTCCAGGGCCATCCCATATACGAGCAGTACTTC. This sequence joins TRBV27 and TRBJ2-7; maybe TRBD1 (5 bases). The germline V gene encodes CDR1 MNHEY and CDR2 SMNVEV (reference sequence). The V and J ends lost 4 bases and 4 bases respectively, with 20 bases between them. The CDR3 spans 16 residues.

This clone was picked up one time. This chain connects TRBV29-1 to TRBJ2-3; D possibly corresponds to TRBD2 (6 bases). Germline CDR1 reads SQVTM; CDR2 reads ANQGSEA. This CDR3 has 14 amino acids. The ends were cut back, 7 bases at V and 3 bases at J, with 17 bases in the middle. The CDR3 is CSEAGAGMTDTQYF. The CDR3 DNA sequence: TGCAGCGAGGCCGGGGCGGGAATGACAGATACGCAGTATTTT.

The rearrangement uses TRBV11-2 and TRBJ1-1; D gene unclear. The CDR3 runs to 16 residues. Germline assignment: CDR1 SGHAT and CDR2 FQNNGV. V was trimmed by 4 bases and J by 5 bases, leaving 20 bases between them. The CDR3 is CASSSSKRTPGTEAFF. DNA of the CDR3: TGTGCCAGCAGCTCTAGTAAAAGGACGCCGGGGACTGAAGCTTTCTTT.

Remarks on this clone: The same CDR3 also results from other DNA sequences found in this sample. This rearrangement joins TRBV9 to TRBJ2-3, with 11 nucleotides matching TRBD2. The CDR3 extends over 16 amino acids. J gave up 1 base and V 0 bases, and 1 base lay outside the gene matches. CDR1 and CDR2 (germline): SGDLS, YYNGEE. CDR3 sequence reads: CASSVELAGGTDTQYF. The CDR3 DNA reads TGTGCCAGCAGCGTAGAACTAGCGGGGGGCACAGATACGCAGTATTTT.

The chain joins TRBV7-2 to TRBJ1-4; D may be TRBD1 (5 bases). V lost 3 bases and J 8 bases, leaving 10 bases between the germline ends. The CDR3 spans 13 residues. Germline V lookup: CDR1 SGHTA, CDR2 FQGNSA. CDR3 sequence: CASSFGHLEKLFF. The CDR3 DNA reads as TGTGCCAGCAGCTTTGGACACCTCGAAAAACTGTTTTTT. Full variable domain (remainder filled in from reference TRBV7-2 and TRBJ1-4): GAGVSQSPSNKVTEKGKDVELRCDPISGHTALYWYRQSLGQGLEFLIYFQGNSAPDKSGLPSDRFSAERTGGSVSTLTIQRTQQEDSAVYLCASSFGHLEKLFFGSGTQLSVL.